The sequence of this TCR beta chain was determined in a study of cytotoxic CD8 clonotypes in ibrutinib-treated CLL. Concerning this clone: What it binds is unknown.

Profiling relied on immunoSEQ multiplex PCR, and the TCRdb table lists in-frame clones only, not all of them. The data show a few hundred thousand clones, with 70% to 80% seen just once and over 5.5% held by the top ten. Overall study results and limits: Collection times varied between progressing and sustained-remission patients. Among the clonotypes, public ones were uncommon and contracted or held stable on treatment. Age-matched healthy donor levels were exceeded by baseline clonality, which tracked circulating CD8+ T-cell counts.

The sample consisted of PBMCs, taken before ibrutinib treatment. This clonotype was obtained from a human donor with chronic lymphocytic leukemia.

CDR3 coding DNA: TGTGCCAGCAGCCAAGACACTGCTGGGGCCAACGTCCTGACTTTC. Translating gives CASSQDTAGANVLTF. The chain carries TRBV4-2 and TRBJ2-6; unclear D gene. The CDR3 extends over 15 amino acids. From germline, CDR1 is LGHNA and CDR2 YNFKEQ. The V end lost 0 bases, the J end lost 2 bases, and 5 bases lay between the germline ends.